The present T cell receptor beta chain was sequenced within a study of blood T cell repertoires in COVID-19. The repertoire was sequenced with immunoSEQ multiplex PCR; TCRdb's copy has only in-frame clones and lacks some. Counted here are 67,000 or so clones, more than 65% occurring once; the ten biggest clones make up approximately 0.8%. Material for sequencing was peripheral blood. The sequence derives from a woman in her 70s with acute or convalescent COVID-19.

The DNA of the CDR3 is TGTGCCAGCACCCCCTTCGAGCCCTATAATTCACCCCTCCACTTT. It codes for CASTPFEPYNSPLHF. The V and J genes are TRBV5-5 and TRBJ1-6; D call uncertain. The germline CDR1 and CDR2 sequences are SGHKS and YYEKEE (reference sequence). There are 15 residues in the CDR3. The V gene lost 6 bases and the J gene lost 2 bases, with 12 bases spanning the gap.